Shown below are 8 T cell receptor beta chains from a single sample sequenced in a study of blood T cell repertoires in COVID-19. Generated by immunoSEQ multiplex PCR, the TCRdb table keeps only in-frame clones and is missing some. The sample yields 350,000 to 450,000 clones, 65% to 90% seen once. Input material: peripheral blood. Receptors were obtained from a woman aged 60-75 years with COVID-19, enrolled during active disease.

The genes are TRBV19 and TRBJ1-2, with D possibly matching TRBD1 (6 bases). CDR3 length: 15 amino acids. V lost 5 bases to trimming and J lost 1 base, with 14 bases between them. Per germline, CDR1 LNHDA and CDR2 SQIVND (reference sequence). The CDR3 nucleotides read TGTGCCAGTAGTCTCGGGGGGACATTTAACTATGGCTACACCTTC. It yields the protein CASSLGGTFNYGYTF.

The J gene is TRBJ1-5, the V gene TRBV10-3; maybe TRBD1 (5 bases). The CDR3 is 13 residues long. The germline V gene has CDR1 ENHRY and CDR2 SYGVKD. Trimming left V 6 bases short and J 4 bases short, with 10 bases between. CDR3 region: CAISIDRNQPQHF. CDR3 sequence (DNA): TGTGCCATCAGCATAGACAGAAATCAGCCCCAGCATTTT.

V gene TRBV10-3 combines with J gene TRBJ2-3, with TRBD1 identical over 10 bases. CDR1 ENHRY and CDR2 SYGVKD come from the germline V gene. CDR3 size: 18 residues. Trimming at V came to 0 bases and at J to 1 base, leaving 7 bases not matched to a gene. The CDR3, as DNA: TGTGCCATCAGTGAGTCGATTACCGGGACAGGGGGCACAGATACGCAGTATTTT. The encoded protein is CAISESITGTGGTDTQYF.

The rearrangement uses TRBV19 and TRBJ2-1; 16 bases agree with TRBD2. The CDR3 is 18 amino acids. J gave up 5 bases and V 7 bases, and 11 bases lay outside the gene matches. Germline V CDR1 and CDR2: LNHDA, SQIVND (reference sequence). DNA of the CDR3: TGTGCCAGTAACCGGGGACTAGCGGGGGGGCCGTCTCACAATGAGCAGTTCTTC. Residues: CASNRGLAGGPSHNEQFF.

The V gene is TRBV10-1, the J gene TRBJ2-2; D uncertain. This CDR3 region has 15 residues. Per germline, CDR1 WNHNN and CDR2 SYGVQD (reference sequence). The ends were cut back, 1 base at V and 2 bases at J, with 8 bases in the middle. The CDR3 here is CASSEFARNTGELFF. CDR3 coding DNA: TGCGCCAGCAGTGAGTTCGCCAGAAACACCGGGGAGCTGTTTTTT.

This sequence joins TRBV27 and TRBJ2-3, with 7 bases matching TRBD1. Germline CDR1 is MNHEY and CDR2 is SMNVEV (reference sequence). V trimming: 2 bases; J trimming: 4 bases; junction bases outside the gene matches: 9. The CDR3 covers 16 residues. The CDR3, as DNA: TGTGCCAGCAGTTTAGAGGGGGCAGGGTCCCCAGATACGCAGTATTTT. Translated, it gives CASSLEGAGSPDTQYF.

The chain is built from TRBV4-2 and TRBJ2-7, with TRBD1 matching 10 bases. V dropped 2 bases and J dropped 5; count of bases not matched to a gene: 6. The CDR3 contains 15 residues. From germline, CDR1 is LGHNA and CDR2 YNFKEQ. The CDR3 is CASSQPGTGDHEQYF. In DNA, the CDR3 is TGTGCCAGCAGCCAACCCGGGACAGGGGACCACGAGCAGTACTTC.

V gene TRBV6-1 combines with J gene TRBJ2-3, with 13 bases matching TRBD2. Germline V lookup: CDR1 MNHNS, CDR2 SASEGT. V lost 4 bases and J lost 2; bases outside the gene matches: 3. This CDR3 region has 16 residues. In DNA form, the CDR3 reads TGTGCCAGCAGTGGTGGACTAGCGGGGGACACAGATACGCAGTATTTT. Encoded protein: CASSGGLAGDTDTQYF.